This T cell receptor beta chain comes out of a study of T cells in localized non-small cell lung cancer. The CDR3 is made up of 16 amino acids. CDR1 and CDR2 (germline): MNHGY, SAAAGT. V was trimmed by 5 bases and J by 4 bases, leaving 20 bases between them. This clone is deemed medium-sized (0.01 to 0.1%). As yet, its antigen is unknown. Study-wide points: Clonality of T cells reached its maximum in uninvolved adjacent lung, surpassing tumor. Analysis by sequencing included only one tumor region, so heterogeneity remains possible.

TCRdb's table, derived via immunoSEQ multiplex PCR, lists solely in-frame clones and lacks some. The data hold about 3,100 clones, with about 29% observed a single time. The gene calls are TRBV6-8 and TRBJ1-1; tentatively, D is TRBD1 (5 bases). The specimen was lung tumor tissue, collected before any cancer treatment. The receptor comes from a woman aged 40-69 years with stage I squamous cell lung carcinoma. CDR3 in DNA: TGTGCCAGCAGTGAGGGACTCCGGGGGGGTAGCACTGAAGCTTTCTTT. Translation: CASSEGLRGGSTEAFF.